A selection of T cell receptor beta chains follows, all from one sample in a study of cytomegalovirus exposure and HLA in healthy donors. Assay used: immunoSEQ multiplex PCR; TCRdb lists only in-frame clones, some missing. Counted here are about 130,000 clones, 75% to 90% occurring once; the ten biggest clones make up 6% to 8%. The specimen sequenced was PBMCs. The receptor set was obtained from a woman aged 25-40 years in good health and CMV-seropositive. The CDR3 runs from the conserved cysteine through the conserved F or W. D genes are given only for firm matches.

cdr3_length: 12
v_call: TRBV7-2
d_call: NA
cdr3_aa: CASSALRETQYF

cdr3_length: 17
v_call: TRBV5-6
d_call: TRBD1
cdr3_aa: CASSYRQGLYSNQPQHF

cdr3_length: 18
v_call: TRBV5-1
d_call: TRBD2
cdr3_aa: CASSLGGTAGVLLNEQFF

cdr3_length: 12
v_call: TRBV21-1
d_call: NA
cdr3_aa: CASSGTTREQYF

cdr3_length: 12
v_call: TRBV19
d_call: NA
cdr3_aa: CASRELDYGYTF

cdr3_length: 16
v_call: TRBV28
d_call: NA
cdr3_aa: CASSFPAGGDGNTIYF

cdr3_length: 15
v_call: TRBV6-5
d_call: NA
cdr3_aa: CASSLVGALTGELFF

cdr3_length: 19
v_call: TRBV9
d_call: NA
cdr3_aa: CASSAQVPYSATNTGELFF

cdr3_length: 15
v_call: TRBV11-2
d_call: TRBD1
cdr3_aa: CASRSISGQGYEQYF

cdr3_length: 14
v_call: TRBV7-6
d_call: NA
cdr3_aa: CASTTGQPNSPLHF

cdr3_length: 14
v_call: TRBV4-2
d_call: TRBD2
cdr3_aa: CASSQDGGGNEQYF

cdr3_length: 13
v_call: TRBV9
d_call: NA
cdr3_aa: CASRLSGANVLTF

cdr3_length: 14
v_call: TRBV28
d_call: NA
cdr3_aa: CASSGEGANEKLFF

cdr3_length: 15
v_call: TRBV9
d_call: NA
cdr3_aa: CASTLHDTPSYEQYF

cdr3_length: 16
v_call: TRBV5-1
d_call: NA
cdr3_aa: CASRLGAGVNAGELFF

cdr3_length: 13
v_call: TRBV6-5
d_call: NA
cdr3_aa: CASSYGPNTEAFF